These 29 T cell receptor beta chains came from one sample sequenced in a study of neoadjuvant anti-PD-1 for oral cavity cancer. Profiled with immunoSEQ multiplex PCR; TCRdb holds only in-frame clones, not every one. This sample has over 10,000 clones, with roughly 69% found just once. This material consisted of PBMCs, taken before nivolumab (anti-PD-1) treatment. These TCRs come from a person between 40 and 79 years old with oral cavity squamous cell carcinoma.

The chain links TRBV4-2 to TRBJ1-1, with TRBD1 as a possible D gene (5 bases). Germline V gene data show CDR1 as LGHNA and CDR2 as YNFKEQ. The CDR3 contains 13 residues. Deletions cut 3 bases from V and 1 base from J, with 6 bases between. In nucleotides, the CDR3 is TGTGCCAGCAGCCAGGACACGAACACTGAAGCTTTCTTT. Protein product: CASSQDTNTEAFF.

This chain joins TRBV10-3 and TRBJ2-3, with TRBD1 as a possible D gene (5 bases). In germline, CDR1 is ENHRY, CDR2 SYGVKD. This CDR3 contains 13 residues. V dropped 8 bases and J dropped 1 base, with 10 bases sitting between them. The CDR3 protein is CAIGWGRTDTQYF. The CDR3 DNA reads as TGTGCCATCGGTTGGGGCCGCACAGATACGCAGTATTTT.

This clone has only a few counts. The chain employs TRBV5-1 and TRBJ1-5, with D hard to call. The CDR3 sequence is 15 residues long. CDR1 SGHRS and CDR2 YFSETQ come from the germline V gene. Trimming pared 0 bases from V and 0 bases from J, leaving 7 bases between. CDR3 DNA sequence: TGCGCCAGCAGCTTGGTCGGGGATAGCAATCAGCCCCAGCATTTT. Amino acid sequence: CASSLVGDSNQPQHF.

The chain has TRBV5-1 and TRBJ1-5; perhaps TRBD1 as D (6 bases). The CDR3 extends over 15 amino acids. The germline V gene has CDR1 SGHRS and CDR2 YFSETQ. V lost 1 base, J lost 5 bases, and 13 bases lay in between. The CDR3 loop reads CASSLRGRDDQPQHF. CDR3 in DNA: TGCGCCAGCAGCTTGCGGGGGCGCGATGATCAGCCCCAGCATTTT.

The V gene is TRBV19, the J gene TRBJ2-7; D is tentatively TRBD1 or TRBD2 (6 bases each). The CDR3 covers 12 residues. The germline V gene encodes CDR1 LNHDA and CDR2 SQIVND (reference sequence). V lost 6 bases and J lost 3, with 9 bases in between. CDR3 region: CASSGGHYEQYF. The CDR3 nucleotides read TGTGCCAGTAGCGGGGGCCACTACGAGCAGTACTTC.

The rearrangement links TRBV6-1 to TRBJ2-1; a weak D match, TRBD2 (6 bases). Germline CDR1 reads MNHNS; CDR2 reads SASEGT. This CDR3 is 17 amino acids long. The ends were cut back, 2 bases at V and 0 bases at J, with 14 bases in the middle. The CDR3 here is CASSELRLGGSYNEQFF. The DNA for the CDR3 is TGTGCCAGCAGTGAACTCAGGCTGGGGGGCTCCTACAATGAGCAGTTCTTC.

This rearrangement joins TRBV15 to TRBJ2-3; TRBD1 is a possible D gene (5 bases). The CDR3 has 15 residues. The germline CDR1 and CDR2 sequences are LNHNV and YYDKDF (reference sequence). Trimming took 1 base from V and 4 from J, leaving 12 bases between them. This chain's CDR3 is CATSRAGPGADTQYF. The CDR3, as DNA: TGTGCCACCAGCAGAGCAGGGCCTGGGGCAGATACGCAGTATTTT. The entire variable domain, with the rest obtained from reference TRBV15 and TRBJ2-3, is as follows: DAMVIQNPRYQVTQFGKPVTLSCSQTLNHNVMYWYQQKSSQAPKLLFHYYDKDFNNEADTPDNFQSRRPNTSFCFLDIRSPGLGDTAMYLCATSRAGPGADTQYFGPGTRLTVL.

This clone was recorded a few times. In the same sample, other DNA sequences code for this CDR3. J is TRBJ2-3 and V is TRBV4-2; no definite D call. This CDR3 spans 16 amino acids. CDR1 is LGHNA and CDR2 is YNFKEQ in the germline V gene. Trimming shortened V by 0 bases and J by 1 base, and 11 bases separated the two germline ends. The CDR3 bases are TGTGCCAGCAGCCAAGAAAGTCCGCCGCGCACAGATACGCAGTATTTT. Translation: CASSQESPPRTDTQYF.

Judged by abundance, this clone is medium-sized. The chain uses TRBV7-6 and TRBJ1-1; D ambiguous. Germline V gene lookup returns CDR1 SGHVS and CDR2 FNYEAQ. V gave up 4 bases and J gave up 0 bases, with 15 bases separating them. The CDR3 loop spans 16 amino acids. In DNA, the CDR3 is TGTGCCAGCAGCTCGAAAGTTAGGTACATGAACACTGAAGCTTTCTTT. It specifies CASSSKVRYMNTEAFF. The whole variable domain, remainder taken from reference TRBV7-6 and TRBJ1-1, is GAGVSQSPRYKVTKRGQDVALRCDPISGHVSLYWYRQALGQGPEFLTYFNYEAQQDKSGLPNDRFSAERPEGSISTLTIQRTEQRDSAMYRCASSSKVRYMNTEAFFGQGTRLTVV.

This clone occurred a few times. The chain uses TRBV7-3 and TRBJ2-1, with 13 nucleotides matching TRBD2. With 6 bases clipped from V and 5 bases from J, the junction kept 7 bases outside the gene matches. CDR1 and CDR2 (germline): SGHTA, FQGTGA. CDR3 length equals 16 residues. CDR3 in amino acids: CASRRGGTSGNNEQFF. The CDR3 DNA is TGTGCCAGCAGAAGGGGTGGGACTAGCGGGAACAATGAGCAGTTCTTC.

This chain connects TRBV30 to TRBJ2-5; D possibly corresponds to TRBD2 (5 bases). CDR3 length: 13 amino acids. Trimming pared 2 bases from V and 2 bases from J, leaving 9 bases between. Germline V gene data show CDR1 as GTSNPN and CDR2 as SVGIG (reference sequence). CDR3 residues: CAWSRREQETQYF. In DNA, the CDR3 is TGTGCCTGGAGTCGACGGGAACAAGAGACCCAGTACTTC.

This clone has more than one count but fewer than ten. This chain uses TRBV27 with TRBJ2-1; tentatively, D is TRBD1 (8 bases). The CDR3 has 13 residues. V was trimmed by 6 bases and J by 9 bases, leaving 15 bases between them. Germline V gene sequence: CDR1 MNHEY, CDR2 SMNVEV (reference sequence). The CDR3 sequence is CASSHRGGGEQFF. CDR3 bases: TGTGCCAGCAGCCACAGGGGGGGAGGTGAGCAGTTCTTC.

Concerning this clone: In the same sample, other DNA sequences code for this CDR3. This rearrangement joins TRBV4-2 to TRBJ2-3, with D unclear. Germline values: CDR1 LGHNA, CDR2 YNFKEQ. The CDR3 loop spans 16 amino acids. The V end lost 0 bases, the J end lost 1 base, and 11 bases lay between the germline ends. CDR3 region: CASSQESPPRTDTQYF. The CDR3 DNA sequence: TGTGCCAGCAGCCAAGAAAGTCCCCCCCGCACAGATACGCAGTATTTT.

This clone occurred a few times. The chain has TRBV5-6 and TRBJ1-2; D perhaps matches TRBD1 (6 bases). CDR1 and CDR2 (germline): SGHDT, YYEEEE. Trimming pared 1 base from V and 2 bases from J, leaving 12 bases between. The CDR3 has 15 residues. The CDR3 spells CASSLIGGGNYGYTF. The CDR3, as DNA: TGTGCCAGCAGCTTGATAGGGGGTGGAAACTATGGCTACACCTTC.

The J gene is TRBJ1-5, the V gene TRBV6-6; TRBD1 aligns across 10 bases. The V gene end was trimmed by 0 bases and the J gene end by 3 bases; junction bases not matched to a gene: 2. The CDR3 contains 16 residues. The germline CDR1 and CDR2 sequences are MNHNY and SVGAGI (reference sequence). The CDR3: CASSYSGQGFNQPQHF. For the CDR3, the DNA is TGTGCCAGCAGTTACTCGGGACAGGGGTTCAATCAGCCCCAGCATTTT.

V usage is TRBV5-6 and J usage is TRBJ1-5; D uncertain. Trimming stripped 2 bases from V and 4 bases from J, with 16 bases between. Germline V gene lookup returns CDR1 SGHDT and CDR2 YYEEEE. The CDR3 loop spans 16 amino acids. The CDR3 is CASSFANRGRNQPQHF. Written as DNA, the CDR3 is TGTGCCAGCAGCTTTGCAAATCGCGGGCGGAATCAGCCCCAGCATTTT.

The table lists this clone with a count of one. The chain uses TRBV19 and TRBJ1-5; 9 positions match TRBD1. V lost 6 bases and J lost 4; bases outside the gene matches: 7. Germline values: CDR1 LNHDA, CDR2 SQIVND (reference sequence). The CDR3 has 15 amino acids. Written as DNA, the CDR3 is TGTGCCAGTAGCCCTACGGGACAGGGAAATCAGCCCCAGCATTTT. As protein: CASSPTGQGNQPQHF.

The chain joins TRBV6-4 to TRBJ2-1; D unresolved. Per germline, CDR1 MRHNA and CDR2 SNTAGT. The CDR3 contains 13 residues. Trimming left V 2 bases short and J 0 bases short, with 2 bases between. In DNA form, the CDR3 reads TGTGCCAGCAGTGACGACTCCTACAATGAGCAGTTCTTC. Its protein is CASSDDSYNEQFF.

CDR3 DNA: TGTGCCAGCAGCGTAGAACAGTTTATCGCGAACACCGGGGAGCTGTTTTTT. Its translation: CASSVEQFIANTGELFF. This chain connects TRBV9 to TRBJ2-2; D unclear. CDR1 is SGDLS and CDR2 is YYNGEE in the germline V gene. There are 17 residues in the CDR3. Deletions cut 0 bases from V and 0 bases from J, with 12 bases between.

The CDR3 DNA is TGTGCCAGCAGTGCCACGGTATTGCCCTACGAGCAGTACTTC. Amino acids: CASSATVLPYEQYF. The chain combines TRBV6-1 with TRBJ2-7; D call uncertain. CDR3 size: 14 residues. V dropped 4 bases and J dropped 2 bases, with 12 bases sitting between them. In germline, CDR1 is MNHNS, CDR2 SASEGT.

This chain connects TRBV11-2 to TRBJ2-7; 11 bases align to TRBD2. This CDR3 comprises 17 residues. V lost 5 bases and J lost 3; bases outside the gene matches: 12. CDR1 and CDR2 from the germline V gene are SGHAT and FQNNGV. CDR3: CASSKPGLAVGGYEQYF. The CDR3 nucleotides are TGTGCCAGCAGCAAACCGGGACTAGCGGTCGGGGGCTACGAGCAGTACTTC. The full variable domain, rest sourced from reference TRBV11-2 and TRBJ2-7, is EAGVAQSPRYKIIEKRQSVAFWCNPISGHATLYWYQQILGQGPKLLIQFQNNGVVDDSQLPKDRFSAERLKGVDSTLKIQPAKLEDSAVYLCASSKPGLAVGGYEQYFGPGTRLTVT.

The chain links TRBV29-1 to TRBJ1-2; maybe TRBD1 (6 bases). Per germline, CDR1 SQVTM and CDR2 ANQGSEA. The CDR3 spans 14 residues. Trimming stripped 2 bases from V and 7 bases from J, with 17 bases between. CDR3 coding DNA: TGCAGCGTTGAACCCATTGGGGGGGCGCGTGGCTACACCTTC. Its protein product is CSVEPIGGARGYTF.

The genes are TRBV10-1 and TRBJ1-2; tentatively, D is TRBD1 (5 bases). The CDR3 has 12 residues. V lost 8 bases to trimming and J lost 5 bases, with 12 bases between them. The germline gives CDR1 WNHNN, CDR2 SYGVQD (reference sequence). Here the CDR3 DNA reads TGCGCCAGCCCGGCGGGGGATTATGGCTACACCTTC. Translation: CASPAGDYGYTF.

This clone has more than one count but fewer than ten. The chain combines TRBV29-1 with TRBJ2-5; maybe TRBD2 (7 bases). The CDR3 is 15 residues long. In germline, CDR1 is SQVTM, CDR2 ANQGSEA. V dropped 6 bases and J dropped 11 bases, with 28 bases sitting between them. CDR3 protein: CSVGWRGGAARGQYF. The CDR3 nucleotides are TGCAGCGTGGGTTGGAGAGGGGGGGCGGCCAGAGGACAGTACTTC.

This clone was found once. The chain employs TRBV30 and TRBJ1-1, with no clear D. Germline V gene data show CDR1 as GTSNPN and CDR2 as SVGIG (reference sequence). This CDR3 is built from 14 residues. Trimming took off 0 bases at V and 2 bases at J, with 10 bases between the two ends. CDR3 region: CAWSVKGSNTEAFF. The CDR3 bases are TGTGCCTGGAGTGTAAAGGGTTCAAACACTGAAGCTTTCTTT. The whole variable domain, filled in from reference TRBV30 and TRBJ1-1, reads SQTIHQWPATLVQPVGSPLSLECTVEGTSNPNLYWYRQAAGRGLQLLFYSVGIGQISSEVPQNLSASRPQDRQFILSSKKLLLSDSGFYLCAWSVKGSNTEAFFGQGTRLTVV.

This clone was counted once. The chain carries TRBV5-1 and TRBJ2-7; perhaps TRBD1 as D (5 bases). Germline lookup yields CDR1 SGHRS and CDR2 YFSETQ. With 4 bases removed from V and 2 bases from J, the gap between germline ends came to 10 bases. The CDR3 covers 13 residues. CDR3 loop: CASSEDRTYEQYF. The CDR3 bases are TGCGCCAGCAGCGAAGACAGAACCTACGAGCAGTACTTC.

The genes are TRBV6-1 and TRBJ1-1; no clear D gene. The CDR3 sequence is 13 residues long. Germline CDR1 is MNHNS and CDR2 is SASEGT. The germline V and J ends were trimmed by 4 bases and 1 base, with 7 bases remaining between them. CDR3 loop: CASSVTTNTEAFF. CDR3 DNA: TGTGCCAGCAGTGTTACAACGAACACTGAAGCTTTCTTT.

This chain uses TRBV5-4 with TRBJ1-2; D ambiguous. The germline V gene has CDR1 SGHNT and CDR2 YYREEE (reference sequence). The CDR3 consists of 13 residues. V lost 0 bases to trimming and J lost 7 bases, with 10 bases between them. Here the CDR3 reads CASSLDSLRGYTF. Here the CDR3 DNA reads TGTGCCAGCAGCTTGGACAGCCTTCGTGGCTACACCTTC.

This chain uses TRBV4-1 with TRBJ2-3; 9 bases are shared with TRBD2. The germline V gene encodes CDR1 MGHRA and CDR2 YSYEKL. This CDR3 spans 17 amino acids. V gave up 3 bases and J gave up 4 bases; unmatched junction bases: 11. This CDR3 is CASSHRSAGGRSDTQYF. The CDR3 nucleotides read TGCGCCAGCAGCCATCGTTCCGCGGGAGGGCGGTCAGATACGCAGTATTTT.